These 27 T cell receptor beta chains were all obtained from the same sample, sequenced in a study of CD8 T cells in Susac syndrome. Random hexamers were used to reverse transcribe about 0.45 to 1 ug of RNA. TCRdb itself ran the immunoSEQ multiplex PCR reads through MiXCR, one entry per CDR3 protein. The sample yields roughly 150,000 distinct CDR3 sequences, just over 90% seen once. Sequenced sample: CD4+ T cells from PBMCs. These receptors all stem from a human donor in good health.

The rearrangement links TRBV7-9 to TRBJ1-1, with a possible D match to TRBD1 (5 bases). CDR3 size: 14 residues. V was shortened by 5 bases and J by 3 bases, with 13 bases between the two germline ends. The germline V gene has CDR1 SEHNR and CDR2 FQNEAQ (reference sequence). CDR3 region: CASSPQGEYTEAFF. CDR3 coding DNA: TGTGCCAGCAGCCCCCAGGGCGAGTACACTGAAGCTTTCTTT.

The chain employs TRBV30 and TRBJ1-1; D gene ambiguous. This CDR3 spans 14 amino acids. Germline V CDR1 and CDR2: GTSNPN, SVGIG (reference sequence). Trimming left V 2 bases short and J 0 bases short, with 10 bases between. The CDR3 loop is CAWSPTGLNTEAFF. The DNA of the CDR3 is TGTGCCTGGAGTCCTACGGGATTGAACACTGAAGCTTTCTTT.

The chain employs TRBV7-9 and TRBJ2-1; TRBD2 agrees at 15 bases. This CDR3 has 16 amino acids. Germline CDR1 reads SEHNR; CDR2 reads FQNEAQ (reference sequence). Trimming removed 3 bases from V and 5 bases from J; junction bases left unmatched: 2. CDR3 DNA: TGTGCCAGCAGCTTCGGGACTAGCGGGAGGAACAATGAGCAGTTCTTC. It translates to CASSFGTSGRNNEQFF.

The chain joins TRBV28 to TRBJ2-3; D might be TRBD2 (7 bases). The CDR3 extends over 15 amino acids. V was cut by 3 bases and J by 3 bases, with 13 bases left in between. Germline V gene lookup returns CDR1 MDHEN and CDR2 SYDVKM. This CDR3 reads CASSFAGAGTDTQYF. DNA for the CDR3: TGTGCCAGCAGTTTTGCGGGGGCAGGAACAGATACGCAGTATTTT.

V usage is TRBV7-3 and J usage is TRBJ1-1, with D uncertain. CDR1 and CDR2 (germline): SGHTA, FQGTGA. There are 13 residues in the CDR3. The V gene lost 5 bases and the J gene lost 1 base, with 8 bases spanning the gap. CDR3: CASSVRQNTEAFF. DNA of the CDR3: TGTGCCAGCAGCGTCAGACAGAACACTGAAGCTTTCTTT.

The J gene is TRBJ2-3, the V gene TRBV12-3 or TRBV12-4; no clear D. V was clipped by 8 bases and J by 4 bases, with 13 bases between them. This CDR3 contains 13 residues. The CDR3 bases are TGTGCCAGCCGCTCAACCACCGCAGATACGCAGTATTTT. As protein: CASRSTTADTQYF.

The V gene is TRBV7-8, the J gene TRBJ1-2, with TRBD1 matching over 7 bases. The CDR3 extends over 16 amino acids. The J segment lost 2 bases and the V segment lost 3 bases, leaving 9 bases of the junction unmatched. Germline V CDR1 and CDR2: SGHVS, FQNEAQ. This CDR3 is CASSLFSLGQNYGYTF. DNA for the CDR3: TGTGCCAGCAGCTTGTTTAGCCTGGGACAGAACTATGGCTACACCTTC.

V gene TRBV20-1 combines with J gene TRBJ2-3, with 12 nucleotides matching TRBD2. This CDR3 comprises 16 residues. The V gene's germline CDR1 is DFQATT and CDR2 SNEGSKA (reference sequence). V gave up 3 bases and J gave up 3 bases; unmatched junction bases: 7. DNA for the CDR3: TGCAGTGCTAGTGGAACTAGCGGGAGGTGGACAGATACGCAGTATTTT. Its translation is CSASGTSGRWTDTQYF.

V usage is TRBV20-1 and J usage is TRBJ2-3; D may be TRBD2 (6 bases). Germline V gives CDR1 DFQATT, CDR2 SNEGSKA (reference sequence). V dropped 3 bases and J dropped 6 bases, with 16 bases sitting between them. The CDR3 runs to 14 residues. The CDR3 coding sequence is TGCAGTGCTAGCCCGGGAGCCGGCCCGGATACGCAGTATTTT. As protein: CSASPGAGPDTQYF.

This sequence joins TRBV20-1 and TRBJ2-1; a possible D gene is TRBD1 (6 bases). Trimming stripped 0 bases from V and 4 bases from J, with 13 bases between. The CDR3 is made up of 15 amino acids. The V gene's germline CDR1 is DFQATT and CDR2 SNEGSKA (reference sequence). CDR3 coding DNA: TGCAGTGCTAGAGATTACCTAGGGGGTTACAATGAGCAGTTCTTC. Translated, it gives CSARDYLGGYNEQFF.

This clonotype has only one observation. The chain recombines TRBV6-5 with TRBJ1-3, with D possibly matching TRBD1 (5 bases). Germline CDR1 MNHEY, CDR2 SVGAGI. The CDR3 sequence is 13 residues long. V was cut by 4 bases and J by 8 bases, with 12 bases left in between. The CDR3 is CASSSPGGDTIYF. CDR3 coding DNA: TGTGCCAGCAGTTCCCCGGGAGGGGACACCATATATTTT.

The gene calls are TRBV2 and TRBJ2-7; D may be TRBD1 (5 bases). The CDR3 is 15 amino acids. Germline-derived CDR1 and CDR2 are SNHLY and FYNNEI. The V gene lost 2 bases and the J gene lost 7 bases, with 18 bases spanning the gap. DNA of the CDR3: TGTGCCAGCAGTGAAAATGGGGCCCAATCCGGGGAGCAGTACTTC. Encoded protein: CASSENGAQSGEQYF. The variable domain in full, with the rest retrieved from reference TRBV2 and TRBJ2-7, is EPEVTQTPSHQVTQMGQEVILRCVPISNHLYFYWYRQILGQKVEFLVSFYNNEISEKSEIFDDQFSVERPDGSNFTLKIRSTKLEDSAMYFCASSENGAQSGEQYFGPGTRLTVT.

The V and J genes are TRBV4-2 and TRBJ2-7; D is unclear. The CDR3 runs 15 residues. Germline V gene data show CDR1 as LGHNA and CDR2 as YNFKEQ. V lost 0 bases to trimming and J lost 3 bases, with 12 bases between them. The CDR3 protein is CASSQDAAARYEQYF. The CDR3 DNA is TGTGCCAGCAGCCAAGACGCGGCAGCCCGCTACGAGCAGTACTTC.

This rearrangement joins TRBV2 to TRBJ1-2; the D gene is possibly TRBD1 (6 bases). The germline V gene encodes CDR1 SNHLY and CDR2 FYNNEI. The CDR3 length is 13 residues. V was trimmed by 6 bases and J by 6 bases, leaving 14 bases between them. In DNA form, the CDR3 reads TGTGCCAGCAGCCATACAGGGTTGGATGGCTACACCTTC. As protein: CASSHTGLDGYTF.

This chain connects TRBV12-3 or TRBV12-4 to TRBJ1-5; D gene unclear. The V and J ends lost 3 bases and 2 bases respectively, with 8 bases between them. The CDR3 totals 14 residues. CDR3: CASSFEPGNQPQHF. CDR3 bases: TGTGCCAGCAGTTTTGAGCCAGGCAATCAGCCCCAGCATTTT.

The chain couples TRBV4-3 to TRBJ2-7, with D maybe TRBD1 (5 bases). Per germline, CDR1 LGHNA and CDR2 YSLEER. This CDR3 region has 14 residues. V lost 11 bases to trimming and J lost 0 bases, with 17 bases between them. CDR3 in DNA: TGCGCCTCCTCCCCACAGGCCCGCTCCTACGAGCAGTACTTC. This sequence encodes CASSPQARSYEQYF.

The CDR3 DNA follows: TGCAGTGCTAGGGTCCGCGCCTACAATGAGCAGTTCTTC. Translated: CSARVRAYNEQFF. The rearrangement uses TRBV20-1 and TRBJ2-1; D is ambiguous. The CDR3 has 13 residues. V lost 3 bases to trimming and J lost 2 bases, with 8 bases between them. Germline V CDR1 and CDR2: DFQATT, SNEGSKA (reference sequence).

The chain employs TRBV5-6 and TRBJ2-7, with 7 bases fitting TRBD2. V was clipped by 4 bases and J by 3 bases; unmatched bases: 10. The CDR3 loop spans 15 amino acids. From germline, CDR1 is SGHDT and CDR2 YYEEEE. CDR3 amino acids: CASSPLGGRGYEQYF. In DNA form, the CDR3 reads TGTGCCAGCAGCCCGCTGGGAGGGCGGGGCTACGAGCAGTACTTC.

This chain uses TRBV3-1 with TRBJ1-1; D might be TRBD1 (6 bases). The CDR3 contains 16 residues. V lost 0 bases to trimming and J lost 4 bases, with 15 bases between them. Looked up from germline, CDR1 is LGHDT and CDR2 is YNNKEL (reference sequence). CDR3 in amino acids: CASSQEPVGGATEAFF. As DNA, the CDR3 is TGTGCCAGCAGCCAAGAGCCGGTGGGGGGGGCCACTGAAGCTTTCTTT. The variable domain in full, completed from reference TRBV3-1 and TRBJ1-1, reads DTAVSQTPKYLVTQMGNDKSIKCEQNLGHDTMYWYKQDSKKFLKIMFSYNNKELIINETVPNRFSPKSPDKAHLNLHINSLELGDSAVYFCASSQEPVGGATEAFFGQGTRLTVV.

CDR3 amino acids: CASSWETSHEQFF. CDR3 sequence (DNA): TGTGCCAGCAGCTGGGAGACTAGCCATGAGCAGTTCTTC. The V gene is TRBV7-9, the J gene TRBJ2-1; 7 bases line up with TRBD2. This CDR3 is built from 13 residues. The V gene's germline CDR1 is SEHNR and CDR2 FQNEAQ (reference sequence). Losses at the gene ends were 4 bases for V and 8 bases for J; bases not matched to a gene: 5. Full variable domain (missing parts from reference TRBV7-9 and TRBJ2-1): DTGVSQNPRHKITKRGQNVTFRCDPISEHNRLYWYRQTLGQGPEFLTYFQNEAQLEKSRLLSDRFSAERPKGSFSTLEIQRTEQGDSAMYLCASSWETSHEQFFGPGTRLTVL.

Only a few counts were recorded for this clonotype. CDR3 sequence: CATQGDITEAFF. In nucleotides, the CDR3 is TGTGCCACCCAGGGGGACATCACTGAAGCTTTCTTT. This chain uses TRBV19 with TRBJ1-1, with 7 bases identical to TRBD1. CDR1 is LNHDA, CDR2 SQIVND, per germline (reference sequence). The CDR3 is 12 residues long. J gave up 4 bases and V 10 bases, and 6 bases lay outside the gene matches.

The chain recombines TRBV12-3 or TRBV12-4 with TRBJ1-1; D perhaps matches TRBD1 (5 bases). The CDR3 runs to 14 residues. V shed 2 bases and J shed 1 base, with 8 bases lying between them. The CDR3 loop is CASSLWDGNTEAFF. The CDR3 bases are TGTGCCAGCAGTTTATGGGACGGGAACACTGAAGCTTTCTTT.

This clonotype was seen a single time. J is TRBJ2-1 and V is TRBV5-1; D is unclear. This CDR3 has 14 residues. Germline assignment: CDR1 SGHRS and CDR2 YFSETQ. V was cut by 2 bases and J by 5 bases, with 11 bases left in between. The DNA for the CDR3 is TGCGCCAGCAGCTTCATTACCGACGACAATGAGCAGTTCTTC. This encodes CASSFITDDNEQFF.

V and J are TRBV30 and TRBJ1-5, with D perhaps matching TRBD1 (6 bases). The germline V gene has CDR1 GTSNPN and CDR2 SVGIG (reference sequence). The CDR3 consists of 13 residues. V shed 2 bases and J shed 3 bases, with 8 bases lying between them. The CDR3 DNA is TGTGCCTGGAGTCAGGGGCCCAATCAGCCCCAGCATTTT. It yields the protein CAWSQGPNQPQHF.

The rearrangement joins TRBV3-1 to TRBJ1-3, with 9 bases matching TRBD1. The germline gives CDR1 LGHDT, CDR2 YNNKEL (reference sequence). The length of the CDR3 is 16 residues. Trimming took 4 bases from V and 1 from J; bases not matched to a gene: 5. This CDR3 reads CASSRWTGASGNTIYF. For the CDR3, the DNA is TGTGCCAGCAGCCGATGGACAGGGGCATCTGGAAACACCATATATTTT.

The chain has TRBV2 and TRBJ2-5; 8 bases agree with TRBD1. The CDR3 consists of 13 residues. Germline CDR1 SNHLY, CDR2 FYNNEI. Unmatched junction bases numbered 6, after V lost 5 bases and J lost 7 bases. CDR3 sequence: CASSLQTGATQYF. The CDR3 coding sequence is TGTGCCAGCAGTCTGCAGACAGGGGCGACCCAGTACTTC.

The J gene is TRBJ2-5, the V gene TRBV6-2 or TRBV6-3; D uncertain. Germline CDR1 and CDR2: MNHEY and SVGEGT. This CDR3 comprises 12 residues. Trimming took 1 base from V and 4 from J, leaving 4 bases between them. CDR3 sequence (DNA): TGTGCCAGCAGTTACTGGACAGAGACCCAGTACTTC. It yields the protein CASSYWTETQYF.